In its sample, the clone carrying this T cell receptor (beta chain) was seen once. Assay: immunoSEQ multiplex PCR; the TCRdb copy retains only in-frame clones and omits some. In the table there are some 87,000 clones, 80% to 90% of which are singletons. These data belong to a study of blood T cell repertoires in COVID-19. On the study more broadly: T cells, B-cell-depleted T cells, or PBMCs provided the cDNA or gDNA that served as material.

Sequencing was done on a sample of peripheral blood. The clonotype comes from a human donor with COVID-19, enrolled during active disease. The donor label of this sample is uncertain.

The CDR3 DNA sequence: TGTGCCAGCAGTTTGGCGGGGCCCAGCCCAGATACGCAGTATTTT. The encoded protein is CASSLAGPSPDTQYF. V usage is TRBV28 and J usage is TRBJ2-3, with a tentative D call TRBD2 (6 bases). Germline CDR1 and CDR2: MDHEN and SYDVKM. The V end was cut by 3 bases, the J end by 4 bases, with 14 bases between. This CDR3 contains 15 residues.